The 29 T cell receptor beta chains below were found in one sample sequenced in a study of blood T cell repertoires in COVID-19. Profiling relied on immunoSEQ multiplex PCR, and the TCRdb table lists in-frame clones only, not all of them. The sample consists of 30,000 or so clones, more than 70% of them appearing once. The sample taken for sequencing was peripheral blood. The receptors were sampled from a woman in her thirties or forties with active or convalescent COVID-19.

CDR3 region: CASSRGQGDTIYF. CDR3 in DNA: TGCGCCAGCAGCCGGGGACAGGGGGACACCATATATTTT. The J gene is TRBJ1-3, the V gene TRBV5-1; the match to TRBD1 covers 11 bases. The germline V gene encodes CDR1 SGHRS and CDR2 YFSETQ. This CDR3 spans 13 amino acids. V lost 4 bases, J lost 8 bases, and 2 bases stayed unmatched. The entire variable domain, with the rest obtained from reference TRBV5-1 and TRBJ1-3, is as follows: KAGVTQTPRYLIKTRGQQVTLSCSPISGHRSVSWYQQTPGQGLQFLFEYFSETQRNKGNFPGRFSGRQFSNSRSEMNVSTLELGDSALYLCASSRGQGDTIYFGEGSWLTVV.

This sequence joins TRBV5-1 and TRBJ2-3; possibly TRBD1 for D (5 bases). The length of the CDR3 is 16 residues. V gave up 0 bases and J gave up 0 bases, with 11 bases separating them. Germline CDR1 and CDR2: SGHRS and YFSETQ. The CDR3 nucleotides read TGCGCCAGCAGCTTGGAAGGACATCTCAGCACAGATACGCAGTATTTT. It yields the protein CASSLEGHLSTDTQYF. Filled out from reference TRBV5-1 and TRBJ2-3, the complete variable domain reads KAGVTQTPRYLIKTRGQQVTLSCSPISGHRSVSWYQQTPGQGLQFLFEYFSETQRNKGNFPGRFSGRQFSNSRSEMNVSTLELGDSALYLCASSLEGHLSTDTQYFGPGTRLTVL.

V gene TRBV25-1 combines with J gene TRBJ1-2, with 7 bases identical to TRBD1. The germline V gene encodes CDR1 MGHDK and CDR2 SYGVNS. The V and J ends lost 6 bases and 7 bases, in that order; junction bases with no gene match: 8. This CDR3 contains 13 residues. This chain's CDR3 is CASSSTGSGGYTF. In DNA form, the CDR3 reads TGTGCCAGCAGCTCGACAGGGTCCGGTGGCTACACCTTC.

The V and J genes are TRBV29-1 and TRBJ2-1; 10 positions match TRBD1. J lost 5 bases, V lost 7 bases, and 11 bases had no gene match. Germline V lookup: CDR1 SQVTM, CDR2 ANQGSEA. The CDR3 spans 15 residues. The CDR3 is CSATPGQGSDNEQFF. The CDR3, as DNA: TGCAGCGCTACCCCGGGACAGGGGTCCGACAATGAGCAGTTCTTC.

This chain connects TRBV18 to TRBJ1-1, with D hard to call. This CDR3 is 14 amino acids long. Per germline, CDR1 KGHSH and CDR2 LQKENI. With 2 bases removed from V and 8 bases from J, the gap between germline ends came to 15 bases. CDR3 sequence reads: CASSPWEGSGEAFF. For the CDR3, the DNA is TGTGCCAGCTCACCATGGGAGGGATCGGGGGAAGCTTTCTTT.

The chain carries TRBV28 and TRBJ2-2; TRBD1 aligns across 10 bases. CDR3 length: 16 residues. From germline, CDR1 is MDHEN and CDR2 SYDVKM. V was clipped by 7 bases and J by 3 bases; unmatched bases: 8. CDR3 nucleotides: TGTGCCAGCACCGCCCACGGGACAGGGGACACCGGGGAGCTGTTTTTT. It yields the protein CASTAHGTGDTGELFF.

This chain connects TRBV5-1 to TRBJ2-1; a possible D gene is TRBD1 (5 bases). The ends were cut back, 4 bases at V and 8 bases at J, with 19 bases in the middle. The CDR3 spans 15 residues. Germline lookup yields CDR1 SGHRS and CDR2 YFSETQ. CDR3 region: CASSMRAGAEDEQFF. CDR3 sequence (DNA): TGCGCCAGCAGCATGCGAGCTGGGGCCGAGGATGAGCAGTTCTTC.

The genes are TRBV7-3 and TRBJ2-1, with D possibly being TRBD2 (6 bases). The V gene lost 2 bases and the J gene lost 10 bases, with 18 bases spanning the gap. Germline V gene sequence: CDR1 SGHTA, CDR2 FQGTGA. This CDR3 has 15 residues. Written as DNA, the CDR3 is TGTGCCAGCAGCTTAGCTGGTGAGGTGGCGGGGGAGCAGTTCTTC. It specifies CASSLAGEVAGEQFF.

The chain links TRBV21-1 to TRBJ1-2; the table gives TRBD1 as D, unverified against the DNA. TRBV21-1 is described as a pseudogene. The CDR3 totals 17 residues. The CDR3 nucleotides read TGTGCCAGCAGCAAAGCCCGGGACAGGGGGCGGGGGGATGGCTACACCTTC. The encoded protein is CASSKARDRGRGDGYTF.

The chain is built from TRBV7-8 and TRBJ2-1, with a tentative D call TRBD1 (6 bases). The CDR3 has 14 residues. Trimming removed 6 bases from V and 4 bases from J, with 13 bases in between. Germline V lookup: CDR1 SGHVS, CDR2 FQNEAQ. This CDR3 is CASSQTGSYNEQFF. CDR3 in DNA: TGTGCCAGCAGTCAAACAGGGTCATACAATGAGCAGTTCTTC. Using reference TRBV7-8 and TRBJ2-1 for the parts outside the CDR3, the full variable domain is GAGVSQSPRYKVAKRGQDVALRCDPISGHVSLFWYQQALGQGPEFLTYFQNEAQLDKSGLPSDRFFAERPEGSVSTLKIQRTQQEDSAVYLCASSQTGSYNEQFFGPGTRLTVL.

The sample holds a few counts of this clone. The genes are TRBV13 and TRBJ2-7, with D maybe TRBD1 (5 bases). V was pared by 4 bases and J by 1 base, with 14 bases between. CDR1 is PRHDT, CDR2 FYEKMQ, per germline (reference sequence). The CDR3 is 15 residues long. This CDR3 is CASSSSTGESYEQYF. CDR3 in DNA: TGTGCCAGCAGCTCATCCACAGGAGAGTCCTACGAGCAGTACTTC.

This clone was seen only once. This rearrangement joins TRBV28 to TRBJ1-6, with a possible D match to TRBD1 (6 bases). Germline-derived CDR1 and CDR2 are MDHEN and SYDVKM. CDR3 length equals 15 residues. The V and J ends lost 3 bases and 4 bases respectively, with 10 bases between them. DNA for the CDR3: TGTGCCAGCAGTTTTGTTCAGGGGTATAATTCACCCCTCCACTTT. This codes for CASSFVQGYNSPLHF.

V and J are TRBV7-2 and TRBJ2-3; no clear D gene. V dropped 1 base and J dropped 0 bases, with 11 bases sitting between them. The germline V gene encodes CDR1 SGHTA and CDR2 FQGNSA. The CDR3 is made up of 16 amino acids. As DNA, the CDR3 is TGTGCCAGCAGCTTAGTTTTAGATCCAAGCACAGATACGCAGTATTTT. Its translation is CASSLVLDPSTDTQYF.

The chain carries TRBV11-2 and TRBJ1-1; D ambiguous. The V gene's germline CDR1 is SGHAT and CDR2 FQNNGV. V lost 5 bases, J lost 0 bases, and 10 bases lay in between. The CDR3 consists of 14 residues. The CDR3 DNA sequence: TGTGCCAGCAGCCCGAGGGTTTTGAACACTGAAGCTTTCTTT. It codes for CASSPRVLNTEAFF.

V gene TRBV6-5 combines with J gene TRBJ2-7; weak D call: TRBD1 (6 bases). The CDR3 has 14 residues. Trimming removed 6 bases at V and 2 bases at J, with 14 bases between. Germline V gene data show CDR1 as MNHEY and CDR2 as SVGAGI. The CDR3 is CASSSRDTAYEQYF. The DNA for the CDR3 is TGTGCCAGCAGCTCCCGGGACACCGCCTACGAGCAGTACTTC.

The chain has TRBV4-2 and TRBJ2-7, with TRBD1 matching over 8 bases. V lost 0 bases to trimming and J lost 7 bases; unmatched junction nucleotides: 17. The CDR3 is 18 amino acids. Germline V lookup: CDR1 LGHNA, CDR2 YNFKEQ. The CDR3 loop reads CASSQDFVRGQESGEQYF. The CDR3 DNA is TGTGCCAGCAGCCAAGATTTTGTAAGGGGACAGGAATCAGGGGAGCAGTACTTC.

V is TRBV9 and J is TRBJ2-2, with D uncertain. The V gene's germline CDR1 is SGDLS and CDR2 YYNGEE. Trimming took 0 bases from V and 2 from J, leaving 11 bases between them. This CDR3 region has 16 residues. The CDR3 sequence: CASSVAEQTNTGELFF. CDR3 coding DNA: TGTGCCAGCAGCGTAGCCGAGCAGACTAACACCGGGGAGCTGTTTTTT.

The chain has TRBV5-1 and TRBJ2-6; no clear D gene. The CDR3 has 14 amino acids. V lost 7 bases, J lost 2 bases, and 10 bases lay in between. CDR1 and CDR2 from the germline V gene are SGHRS and YFSETQ. CDR3 amino acids: CASLLAAGANVLTF. As DNA, the CDR3 is TGCGCCAGCTTGCTGGCGGCTGGGGCCAACGTCCTGACTTTC.

The genes are TRBV4-3 and TRBJ1-5, with D possibly being TRBD1 (6 bases). The V gene's germline CDR1 is LGHNA and CDR2 YSLEER. The CDR3 sequence is 18 residues long. Trimming took off 4 bases at V and 2 bases at J, with 21 bases between the two ends. DNA of the CDR3: TGCGCCAGCAGCCCTAAAACCCAGGGGTACGGCGGCAATCAGCCCCAGCATTTT. It specifies CASSPKTQGYGGNQPQHF.

This chain uses TRBV27 with TRBJ2-7, with TRBD2 matching 12 bases. The CDR3 is made up of 14 amino acids. Germline CDR1 is MNHEY and CDR2 is SMNVEV (reference sequence). V shed 10 bases and J 2 bases; nucleotides not matched to a gene: 6. The CDR3 nucleotides are TGTGCCACCAAACTAGCGGGGGGACCCTACGAGCAGTACTTC. Its translation is CATKLAGGPYEQYF.

This clone was seen a handful of times. V is TRBV30 and J is TRBJ1-2; tentatively, D is TRBD1 (5 bases). CDR3 size: 11 residues. V was pared by 1 base and J by 11 bases, with 11 bases between. Germline CDR1 reads GTSNPN; CDR2 reads SVGIG (reference sequence). For the CDR3, the DNA is TGTGCCTGGAGTGGGAGGGGTTCTTACACCTTC. It translates to CAWSGRGSYTF.

The chain is built from TRBV5-8 and TRBJ2-1, with 13 nucleotides matching TRBD2. Per germline, CDR1 SGHTS and CDR2 YDEGEE. V gave up 4 bases and J gave up 7 bases; unmatched junction bases: 17. There are 19 residues in the CDR3. The CDR3 reads CASSQLGLAGDNGGNEQFF. The CDR3 bases are TGTGCCAGCAGCCAGCTCGGACTAGCGGGAGATAATGGAGGAAATGAGCAGTTCTTC. Complete variable domain (other parts from reference TRBV5-8 and TRBJ2-1): EAGVTQSPTHLIKTRGQQATLRCSPISGHTSVYWYQQALGLGLQFLLWYDEGEERNRGNFPPRFSGRQFPNYSSELNVNALELEDSALYLCASSQLGLAGDNGGNEQFFGPGTRLTVL.

This clone occurred a few times. Here the CDR3 reads CASPPGTGHGYTF. The CDR3 DNA is TGTGCCAGCCCTCCCGGGACAGGGCATGGCTACACCTTC. The chain combines TRBV2 with TRBJ1-2; TRBD1 matches 9 bases. Germline lookup yields CDR1 SNHLY and CDR2 FYNNEI. This CDR3 is built from 13 residues. The V gene end was trimmed by 8 bases and the J gene end by 6 bases; junction bases not matched to a gene: 7.

V and J are TRBV2 and TRBJ1-4; D is perhaps TRBD1 (6 bases). From germline, CDR1 is SNHLY and CDR2 FYNNEI. This CDR3 spans 13 amino acids. Trimming cost V 8 bases and J 5 bases, with 12 bases left between them. The CDR3 DNA sequence: TGTGCCAGCTCAGGGGACCCCAATGAAAAACTGTTTTTT. Encoded protein: CASSGDPNEKLFF.

This rearrangement joins TRBV12-3 or TRBV12-4 to TRBJ1-5; TRBD1 matches 8 bases. The ends lost 7 bases at V and 9 bases at J; junction bases unmatched: 8. The CDR3 length is 13 residues. The CDR3 protein is CASTQGAQGPQHF. The CDR3 DNA is TGTGCCAGCACCCAGGGGGCCCAAGGGCCCCAGCATTTT.

The gene calls are TRBV5-5 and TRBJ1-3, with a possible D match to TRBD1 (6 bases). The CDR3 is made up of 15 amino acids. Trimming stripped 0 bases from V and 2 bases from J, with 9 bases between. Germline CDR1 is SGHKS and CDR2 is YYEKEE (reference sequence). The CDR3 protein is CASSLVQGTGNTIYF. For the CDR3, the DNA is TGTGCCAGCAGCTTGGTGCAGGGGACTGGAAACACCATATATTTT.

CDR3 sequence: CASSKMSAGQPQHF. The CDR3 nucleotides are TGTGCCAGCAGCAAAATGTCGGCAGGCCAGCCCCAGCATTTT. The chain is built from TRBV21-1 and TRBJ1-5; the D segment call TRBD1 is taken from the table without a DNA check. TRBV21-1 is noted as a pseudogene. The CDR3 has 14 amino acids.

This chain uses TRBV29-1 with TRBJ2-7; TRBD1 agrees at 8 bases. The germline CDR1 and CDR2 sequences are SQVTM and ANQGSEA. With V trimmed by 3 bases and J by 3 bases, 13 bases remained unmatched. The CDR3 loop spans 16 amino acids. CDR3 sequence reads: CSVEFTGMGQDYEQYF. Written as DNA, the CDR3 is TGCAGCGTTGAGTTCACCGGCATGGGACAGGACTACGAGCAGTACTTC.

The chain joins TRBV4-1 to TRBJ2-7, with D perhaps TRBD1 (5 bases). CDR3 length: 16 residues. The V end was cut by 2 bases, the J end by 3 bases, with 17 bases between. In germline, CDR1 is MGHRA, CDR2 YSYEKL. The CDR3: CASSQRGGKRDYEQYF. The DNA for the CDR3 is TGCGCCAGCAGCCAAAGGGGTGGGAAGAGAGACTACGAGCAGTACTTC.